This T cell receptor (beta chain) was found in a study of cytomegalovirus exposure and HLA in healthy donors. Notes on this clone: The antigen is undetermined.

This CDR3 has 11 residues. The germline V gene has CDR1 SGDLS and CDR2 YYNGEE. Trimming stripped 0 bases from V and 10 bases from J, with 5 bases between. Study-level findings and limits: Fewer than 200 TCR beta chains were listed as cytomegalovirus-associated. Roughly uniform depth of sequencing across donors was assumed in presence/absence analyses. In an earlier analysis, productive rearrangement rates for most beta V segments clustered near 87% or 30%.

The PCR ran on 60 Vbeta and 13 Jbeta primers. Sequencing used immunoSEQ multiplex PCR; TCRdb keeps in-frame clones, though not all of them. The sample has tens of thousands of clones, about 66% seen once. The material sequenced was PBMCs. The V and J genes are TRBV9 and TRBJ2-1, with D perhaps TRBD1 (5 bases). This receptor was taken from a boy aged 5-17 years in good health and CMV-seropositive. Here the CDR3 DNA reads TGTGCCAGCAGCGTAGGGACAGAGCAGTTCTTC. Protein product: CASSVGTEQFF.